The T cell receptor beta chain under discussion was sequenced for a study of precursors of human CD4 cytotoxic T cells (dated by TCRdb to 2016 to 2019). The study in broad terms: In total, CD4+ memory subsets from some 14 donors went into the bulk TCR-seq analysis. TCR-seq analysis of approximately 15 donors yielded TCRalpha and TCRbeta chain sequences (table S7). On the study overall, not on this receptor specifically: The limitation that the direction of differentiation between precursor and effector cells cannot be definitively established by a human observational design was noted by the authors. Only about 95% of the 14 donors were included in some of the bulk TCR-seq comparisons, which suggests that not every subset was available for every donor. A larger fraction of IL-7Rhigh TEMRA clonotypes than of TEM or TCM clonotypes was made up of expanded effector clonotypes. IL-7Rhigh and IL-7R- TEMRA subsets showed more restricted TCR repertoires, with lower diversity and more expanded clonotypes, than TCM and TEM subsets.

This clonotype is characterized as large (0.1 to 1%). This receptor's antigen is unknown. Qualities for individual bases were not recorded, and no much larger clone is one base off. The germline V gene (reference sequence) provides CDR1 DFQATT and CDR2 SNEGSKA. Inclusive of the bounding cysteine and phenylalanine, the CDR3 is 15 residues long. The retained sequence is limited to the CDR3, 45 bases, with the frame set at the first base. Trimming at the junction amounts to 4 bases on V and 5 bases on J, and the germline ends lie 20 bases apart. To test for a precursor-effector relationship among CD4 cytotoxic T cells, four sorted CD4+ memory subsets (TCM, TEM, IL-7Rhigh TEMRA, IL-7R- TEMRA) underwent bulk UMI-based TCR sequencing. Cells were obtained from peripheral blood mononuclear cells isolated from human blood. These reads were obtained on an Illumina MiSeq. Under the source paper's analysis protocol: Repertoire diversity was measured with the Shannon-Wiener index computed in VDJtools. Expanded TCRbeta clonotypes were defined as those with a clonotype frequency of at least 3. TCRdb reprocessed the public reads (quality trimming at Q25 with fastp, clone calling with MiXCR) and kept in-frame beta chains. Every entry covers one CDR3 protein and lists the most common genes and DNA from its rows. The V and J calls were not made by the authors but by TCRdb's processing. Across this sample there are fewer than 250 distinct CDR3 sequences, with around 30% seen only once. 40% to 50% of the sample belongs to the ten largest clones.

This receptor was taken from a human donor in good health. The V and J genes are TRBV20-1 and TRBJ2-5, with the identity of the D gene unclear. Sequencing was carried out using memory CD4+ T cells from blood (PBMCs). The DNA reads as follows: TGCAGTGCTAAAGGTTATGAGTGGTTTGAGGAGACCCAGTACTTC. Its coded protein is CSAKGYEWFEETQYF.